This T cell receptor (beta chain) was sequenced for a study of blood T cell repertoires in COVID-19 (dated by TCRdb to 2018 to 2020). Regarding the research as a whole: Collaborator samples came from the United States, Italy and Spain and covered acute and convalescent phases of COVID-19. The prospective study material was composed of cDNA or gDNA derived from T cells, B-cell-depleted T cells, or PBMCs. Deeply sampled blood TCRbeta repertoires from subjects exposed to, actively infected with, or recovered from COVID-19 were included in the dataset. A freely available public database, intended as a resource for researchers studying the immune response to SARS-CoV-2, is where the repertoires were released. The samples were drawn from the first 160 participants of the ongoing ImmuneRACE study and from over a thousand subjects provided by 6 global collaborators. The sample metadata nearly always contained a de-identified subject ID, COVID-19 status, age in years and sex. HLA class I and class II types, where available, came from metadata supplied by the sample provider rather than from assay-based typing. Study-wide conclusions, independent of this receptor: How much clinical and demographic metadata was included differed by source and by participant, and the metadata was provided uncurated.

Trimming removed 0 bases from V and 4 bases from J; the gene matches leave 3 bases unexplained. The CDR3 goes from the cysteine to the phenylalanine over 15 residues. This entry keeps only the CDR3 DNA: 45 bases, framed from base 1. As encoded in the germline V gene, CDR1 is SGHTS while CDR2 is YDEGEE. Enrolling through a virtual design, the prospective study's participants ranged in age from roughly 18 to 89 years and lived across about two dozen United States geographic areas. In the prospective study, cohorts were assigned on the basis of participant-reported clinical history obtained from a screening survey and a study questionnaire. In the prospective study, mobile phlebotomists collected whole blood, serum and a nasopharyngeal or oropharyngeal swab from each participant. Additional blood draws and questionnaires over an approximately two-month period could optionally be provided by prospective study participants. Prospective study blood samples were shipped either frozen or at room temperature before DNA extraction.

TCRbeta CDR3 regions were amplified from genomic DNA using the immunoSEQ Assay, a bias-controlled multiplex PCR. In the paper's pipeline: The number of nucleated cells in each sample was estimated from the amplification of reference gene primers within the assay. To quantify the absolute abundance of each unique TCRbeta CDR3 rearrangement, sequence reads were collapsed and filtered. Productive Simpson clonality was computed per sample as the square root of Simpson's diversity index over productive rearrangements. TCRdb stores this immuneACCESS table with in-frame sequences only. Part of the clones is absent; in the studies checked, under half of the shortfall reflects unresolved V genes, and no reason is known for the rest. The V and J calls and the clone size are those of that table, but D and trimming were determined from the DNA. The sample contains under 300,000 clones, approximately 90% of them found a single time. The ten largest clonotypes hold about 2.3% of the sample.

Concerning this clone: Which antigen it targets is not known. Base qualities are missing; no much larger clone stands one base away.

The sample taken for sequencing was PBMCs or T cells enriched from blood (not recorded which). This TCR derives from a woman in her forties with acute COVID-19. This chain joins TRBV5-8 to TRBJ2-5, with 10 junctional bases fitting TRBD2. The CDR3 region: CASSLASGSRETQYF. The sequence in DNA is TGTGCCAGCAGCTTGGCTAGCGGGAGTAGAGAGACCCAGTACTTC. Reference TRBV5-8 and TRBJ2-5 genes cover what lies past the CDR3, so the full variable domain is EAGVTQSPTHLIKTRGQQATLRCSPISGHTSVYWYQQALGLGLQFLLWYDEGEERNRGNFPPRFSGRQFPNYSSELNVNALELEDSALYLCASSLASGSRETQYFGPGTRLLVL.